These 19 T cell receptor beta chains originate from one sample sequenced in a study of blood T cell repertoires in COVID-19. Generated by immunoSEQ multiplex PCR, the TCRdb table keeps only in-frame clones and is missing some. The sample contains roughly 120,000 clones, less than 85% of which appear only once. The sequenced sample consisted of peripheral blood. These receptors came from a man aged 45 to 65 with acute or convalescent COVID-19.

J is TRBJ1-5 and V is TRBV7-2; tentative D call: TRBD1 (6 bases). Trimming cost V 1 base and J 3 bases, with 7 bases left between them. CDR3 length equals 14 residues. Germline V CDR1 and CDR2: SGHTA, FQGNSA. CDR3 nucleotide sequence: TGTGCCAGCAGCTTAGGGGGACACAATCAGCCCCAGCATTTT. As protein: CASSLGGHNQPQHF.

This clone was seen once. The chain carries TRBV18 and TRBJ1-4, with 9 bases matching TRBD1. V shed 6 bases and J 6 bases; nucleotides not matched to a gene: 14. CDR1 and CDR2 from the germline V gene are KGHSH and LQKENI. This CDR3 has 17 residues. CDR3 loop: CASSPGTGTSGDEKLFF. The CDR3 nucleotides are TGTGCCAGCTCGCCAGGGACAGGGACATCGGGGGATGAAAAACTGTTTTTT.

This clone was observed a few times. The V call is TRBV19, the J call TRBJ2-7; 9 bases are a match to TRBD1. V lost 3 bases and J lost 5; bases outside the gene matches: 5. The length of the CDR3 is 14 residues. The V gene's germline CDR1 is LNHDA and CDR2 SQIVND (reference sequence). The CDR3 bases are TGTGCCAGTAGTATCGGGGACAGGGATGACGAGCAGTACTTC. Residues: CASSIGDRDDEQYF.

With respect to this clone: This specimen includes other DNA sequences encoding the same CDR3. The chain employs TRBV28 and TRBJ1-5, with 8 nucleotides matching TRBD1. The CDR3 is 15 amino acids. In germline, CDR1 is MDHEN, CDR2 SYDVKM. The V gene end was trimmed by 2 bases and the J gene end by 2 bases; junction bases not matched to a gene: 2. CDR3 DNA: TGTGCCAGCAGTTTACAGGGGGCCGGCAATCAGCCCCAGCATTTT. This gives the protein CASSLQGAGNQPQHF. The whole variable domain, filled in from reference TRBV28 and TRBJ1-5, reads DVKVTQSSRYLVKRTGEKVFLECVQDMDHENMFWYRQDPGLGLRLIYFSYDVKMKEKGDIPEGYSVSREKKERFSLILESASTNQTSMYLCASSLQGAGNQPQHFGDGTRLSIL.

This chain links TRBV7-8 with TRBJ1-1; 8 bases fit TRBD1. Germline trimming cut 4 bases from V and 6 bases from J; bases unmatched to any gene: 4. Looked up from germline, CDR1 is SGHVS and CDR2 is FQNEAQ. The CDR3 consists of 13 residues. The CDR3 DNA follows: TGTGCCAGCAGCTCACGGACAGGGCCTGAAGCTTTCTTT. Its protein product is CASSSRTGPEAFF.

This rearrangement joins TRBV18 to TRBJ2-1; 8 nucleotides line up with TRBD1. The CDR3 is 15 amino acids. The germline V gene encodes CDR1 KGHSH and CDR2 LQKENI. The V gene end was trimmed by 6 bases and the J gene end by 5 bases; junction bases not matched to a gene: 9. CDR3 in DNA: TGTGCCAGCTCGCCCGGACAGGGCTTCAACAATGAGCAGTTCTTC. This codes for CASSPGQGFNNEQFF.

This chain links TRBV5-1 with TRBJ2-7, with 11 bases that match TRBD2. This CDR3 has 16 residues. Trimming took 4 bases from V and 3 from J; bases not matched to a gene: 9. Germline values: CDR1 SGHRS, CDR2 YFSETQ. The CDR3 loop reads CASSPGPSGGFYEQYF. CDR3 DNA sequence: TGCGCCAGCAGCCCAGGCCCTAGCGGGGGGTTCTACGAGCAGTACTTC.

The gene calls are TRBV19 and TRBJ1-2; TRBD1 agrees at 7 bases. Germline V lookup: CDR1 LNHDA, CDR2 SQIVND (reference sequence). The CDR3 covers 13 residues. J gave up 4 bases and V 3 bases, and 2 bases lay outside the gene matches. The CDR3 nucleotides are TGTGCCAGTAGTATTAGGGGGCTCTATGGCTACACCTTC. Protein product: CASSIRGLYGYTF.

This chain links TRBV11-3 with TRBJ2-2, with 7 nucleotides matching TRBD2. CDR3 length equals 16 residues. CDR1 is SGHNT, CDR2 YENEEA, per germline. Germline trimming cut 5 bases from V and 2 bases from J; bases unmatched to any gene: 8. The CDR3 protein is CASSEKTSYNTGELFF. CDR3 DNA sequence: TGTGCCAGCAGCGAGAAGACTAGCTACAACACCGGGGAGCTGTTTTTT.

The rearrangement joins TRBV18 to TRBJ1-4; D possibly corresponds to TRBD1 (5 bases). V was cut by 0 bases and J by 4 bases, with 6 bases left in between. The CDR3 runs 14 residues. The germline gives CDR1 KGHSH, CDR2 LQKENI. The chain's CDR3 is CASSPPGDNEKLFF. DNA for the CDR3: TGTGCCAGCTCACCACCAGGGGATAATGAAAAACTGTTTTTT.

V usage is TRBV12-5 and J usage is TRBJ1-1; D gene uncertain. V was pared by 2 bases and J by 5 bases, with 9 bases between. The CDR3 has 13 residues. From germline, CDR1 is LGHNT and CDR2 FRNRAP. The CDR3 protein is CASGLLGGTEAFF. CDR3 coding DNA: TGTGCTAGTGGTTTGTTAGGAGGGACTGAAGCTTTCTTT.

This clone came up a few times. The rearrangement joins TRBV4-1 to TRBJ1-1, with a tentative D call TRBD1 (6 bases). Germline V gene sequence: CDR1 MGHRA, CDR2 YSYEKL. The CDR3 consists of 12 residues. V dropped 4 bases and J dropped 10 bases, with 13 bases sitting between them. The CDR3 region has the DNA TGCGCCAGCAGCCTTGTGGAAGGGGGAGCTTTCTTT. Translation gives CASSLVEGGAFF.

This rearrangement joins TRBV6-5 to TRBJ2-7; 8 bases line up with TRBD1. Germline V gene data show CDR1 as MNHEY and CDR2 as SVGAGI. The CDR3 contains 14 residues. V lost 6 bases, J lost 9 bases, and 13 bases stayed unmatched. CDR3 DNA: TGTGCCAGCAGCTCTGGACAGGGAACCCTGGGGCAGTACTTC. Protein sequence: CASSSGQGTLGQYF.

The V call is TRBV7-2, the J call TRBJ2-1; 9 nucleotides match TRBD1. This CDR3 has 15 amino acids. Trimming cost V 3 bases and J 3 bases; bases outside gene matches: 3. Per the germline V gene, CDR1 is SGHTA and CDR2 is FQGNSA. The CDR3 DNA follows: TGTGCCAGCAGCTTCTGGGACAGGGTCTACAATGAGCAGTTCTTC. It encodes CASSFWDRVYNEQFF.

The chain has TRBV27 and TRBJ1-1; 8 positions agree with TRBD1. CDR3 length: 13 residues. The germline V gene has CDR1 MNHEY and CDR2 SMNVEV (reference sequence). The ends lost 4 bases at V and 13 bases at J; junction bases unmatched: 11. The CDR3 loop is CASSWTGPPGDFF. CDR3 sequence (DNA): TGTGCCAGCAGTTGGACAGGGCCACCTGGGGATTTCTTT.

This clone was observed a few times. The V and J genes are TRBV12-5 and TRBJ2-7; D remains ambiguous. The CDR3 loop spans 14 amino acids. From germline, CDR1 is LGHNT and CDR2 FRNRAP. V was pared by 5 bases and J by 5 bases, with 16 bases between. This chain's CDR3 is CASGTPVRQDEQYF. The DNA for the CDR3 is TGTGCTAGTGGTACCCCGGTCCGGCAGGACGAGCAGTACTTC. Full variable domain (missing parts from reference TRBV12-5 and TRBJ2-7): DARVTQTPRHKVTEMGQEVTMRCQPILGHNTVFWYRQTMMQGLELLAYFRNRAPLDDSGMPKDRFSAEMPDATLATLKIQPSEPRDSAVYFCASGTPVRQDEQYFGPGTRLTVT.

The V and J genes are TRBV12-5 and TRBJ2-3; D gene ambiguous. The CDR3 consists of 13 residues. V lost 0 bases and J 5 bases, leaving 6 bases between the germline ends. Germline V gene sequence: CDR1 LGHNT, CDR2 FRNRAP. CDR3 in amino acids: CASGLVPGDTQYF. DNA for the CDR3: TGTGCTAGTGGTTTGGTACCCGGAGATACGCAGTATTTT. The full variable domain, with the rest looked up from reference TRBV12-5 and TRBJ2-3, is DARVTQTPRHKVTEMGQEVTMRCQPILGHNTVFWYRQTMMQGLELLAYFRNRAPLDDSGMPKDRFSAEMPDATLATLKIQPSEPRDSAVYFCASGLVPGDTQYFGPGTRLTVL.

The chain uses TRBV28 and TRBJ1-6, with D perhaps matching TRBD1 (5 bases). The CDR3 spans 19 residues. Deletions cut 7 bases from V and 3 bases from J, with 25 bases between. The germline gives CDR1 MDHEN, CDR2 SYDVKM. The CDR3: CASIRGPRVGDYYNSPLHF. The CDR3 DNA follows: TGTGCCAGCATACGAGGACCAAGGGTTGGGGACTACTATAATTCACCCCTCCACTTT.

The chain combines TRBV7-3 with TRBJ2-5, with TRBD1 matching over 8 bases. J lost 3 bases, V lost 5 bases, and 8 bases had no gene match. CDR1 and CDR2 (germline): SGHTA, FQGTGA. The CDR3 is 15 amino acids. CDR3 region: CASSEQGAHEETQYF. CDR3 nucleotides: TGTGCCAGCAGCGAGCAGGGGGCGCACGAAGAGACCCAGTACTTC.